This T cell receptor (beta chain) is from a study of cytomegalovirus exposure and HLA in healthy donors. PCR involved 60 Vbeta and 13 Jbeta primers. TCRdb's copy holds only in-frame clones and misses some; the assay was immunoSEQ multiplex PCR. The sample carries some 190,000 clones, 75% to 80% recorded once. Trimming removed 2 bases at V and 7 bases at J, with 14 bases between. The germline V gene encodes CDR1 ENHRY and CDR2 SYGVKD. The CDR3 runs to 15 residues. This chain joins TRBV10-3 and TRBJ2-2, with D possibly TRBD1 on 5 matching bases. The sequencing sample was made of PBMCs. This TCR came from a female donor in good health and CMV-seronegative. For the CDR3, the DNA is TGTGCCATCAGTGAGGGTCAAGGGGCCGGCGGGGAGCTGTTTTTT. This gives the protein CAISEGQGAGGELFF.